These 18 T cell receptor beta chains were all obtained from the same sample, sequenced in a study of Graves' ophthalmopathy and Graves' hyperthyroidism. Amplifying from RNA transcripts, the study obtained TCR beta CDR3 regions. Second-round multiplex PCR came after a first-round RT-PCR that employed HTBI primers. TCRdb re-analysed the multiplex PCR reads in MiXCR, keeping a single row per CDR3 protein. The table includes about 620,000 distinct CDR3 sequences, approximately 22% detected once. Sequencing was performed on peripheral blood. The source is a woman between 18 and 29 years old with stable Graves' hyperthyroidism. Some clones in this sample may be carry-over from other donors' samples.

The V call is TRBV24-1, the J call TRBJ1-1; D might be TRBD1 (5 bases). The length of the CDR3 is 14 residues. V lost 5 bases to trimming and J lost 4 bases, with 13 bases between them. Germline-derived CDR1 and CDR2 are KGHDR and SFDVKD. CDR3 protein: CATSARGHGTEAFF. In DNA, the CDR3 is TGTGCCACCAGTGCTCGAGGACACGGCACTGAAGCTTTCTTT.

This clonotype was seen repeatedly, ten times or more. The CDR3 DNA reads as TGTGCCAGCAGTCGGGGGACAGGGACACGAAACACCATATATTTT. Translated: CASSRGTGTRNTIYF. The chain links TRBV28 to TRBJ1-3; TRBD1 matches 9 bases. This CDR3 is built from 15 residues. Germline CDR1 reads MDHEN; CDR2 reads SYDVKM. The V segment lost 5 bases and the J segment 5 bases; nucleotides outside the gene matches: 7.

This clonotype was detected a few times. The chain is built from TRBV19 and TRBJ2-1; D gene uncertain. CDR3 length: 12 residues. Germline assignment: CDR1 LNHDA and CDR2 SQIVND (reference sequence). Between the trimmed V and J ends, which lost 4 bases and 3 bases, there was a span of 4 bases. The CDR3: CASSTGYNEQFF. CDR3 sequence (DNA): TGTGCCAGTAGTACAGGCTACAATGAGCAGTTCTTC.

CDR3 loop: CSASKDGQFNQPQHF. CDR3 sequence (DNA): TGCAGTGCTAGTAAGGACGGTCAATTCAATCAGCCCCAGCATTTT. The V call is TRBV20-1, the J call TRBJ1-5; D is unresolved. Trimming removed 3 bases from V and 3 bases from J, with 15 bases in between. This CDR3 is built from 15 residues. Germline CDR1 reads DFQATT; CDR2 reads SNEGSKA (reference sequence).

This clonotype occurred many times. The chain joins TRBV7-2 to TRBJ1-5; 8 bases are a match to TRBD1. V lost 5 bases and J lost 5; bases outside the gene matches: 5. This CDR3 region has 14 residues. The germline gives CDR1 SGHTA, CDR2 FQGNSA. As DNA, the CDR3 is TGTGCCAGCAGCCCGTTGGACAGGGATCAGCCCCAGCATTTT. Its translation: CASSPLDRDQPQHF.

This clonotype was seen many times. V and J are TRBV12-3 or TRBV12-4 and TRBJ2-2, with D unresolved. The CDR3 consists of 13 residues. V dropped 7 bases and J dropped 7 bases, with 13 bases sitting between them. The CDR3 loop is CASTESTGGELFF. The CDR3 DNA reads TGTGCCAGCACCGAGTCCACGGGCGGGGAGCTGTTTTTT.

This clonotype was seen many times. This chain uses TRBV20-1 with TRBJ1-1; D is unclear. CDR3 size: 14 residues. Germline CDR1 is DFQATT and CDR2 is SNEGSKA (reference sequence). V lost 3 bases and J lost 0, with 11 bases in between. As DNA, the CDR3 is TGCAGTGCTAGCGAGGTACCCATGAACACTGAAGCTTTCTTT. The encoded protein is CSASEVPMNTEAFF.

This clonotype was found a few times. The V call is TRBV12-3 or TRBV12-4, the J call TRBJ1-3; unclear D gene. This CDR3 is built from 15 residues. V was shortened by 4 bases and J by 0 bases, with 10 bases between the two germline ends. The CDR3 loop reads CASSWQEISGNTIYF. CDR3 DNA sequence: TGTGCCAGCAGTTGGCAGGAGATCTCTGGAAACACCATATATTTT.

This chain links TRBV28 with TRBJ1-1; D remains ambiguous. The CDR3 consists of 14 residues. Germline V gene data show CDR1 as MDHEN and CDR2 as SYDVKM. V shed 3 bases and J shed 4 bases, with 12 bases lying between them. DNA of the CDR3: TGTGCCAGCAGTTTCTCAATAACCGCCACTGAAGCTTTCTTT. As protein: CASSFSITATEAFF. Variable domain in full (rest from reference TRBV28 and TRBJ1-1): DVKVTQSSRYLVKRTGEKVFLECVQDMDHENMFWYRQDPGLGLRLIYFSYDVKMKEKGDIPEGYSVSREKKERFSLILESASTNQTSMYLCASSFSITATEAFFGQGTRLTVV.

Turning to this clonotype: A junction end diverges from the germline sequence, so it may reflect a read error. The chain joins TRBV20-1 to TRBJ2-5; no firm D call. Germline loops: CDR1 DFQATT, CDR2 SNEGSKA (reference sequence). This CDR3 comprises 11 residues. CDR3 in DNA: TGTAGTGCTACCCGGCGAGAGACCCAGTACTTC. Translation gives CSATRRETQYF.

This clonotype has at least ten counts. The gene calls are TRBV5-1 and TRBJ2-7, with 10 bases matching TRBD1. CDR3 length: 15 amino acids. The V gene's germline CDR1 is SGHRS and CDR2 YFSETQ. Trimming removed 4 bases from V and 6 bases from J; junction bases left unmatched: 10. The CDR3 protein is CASSPRGQGHFEQYF. The CDR3 DNA reads TGCGCCAGCAGCCCCCGGGGACAGGGGCACTTCGAGCAGTACTTC.

This clonotype turned up a few times. The gene calls are TRBV28 and TRBJ2-7; D may be TRBD1 or TRBD2 (5 bases each). This CDR3 has 14 residues. The V gene lost 7 bases and the J gene lost 2 bases, with 15 bases spanning the gap. The V gene's germline CDR1 is MDHEN and CDR2 SYDVKM. The CDR3 spells CASIRTMGAYEQYF. The CDR3, as DNA: TGTGCCAGCATCCGGACCATGGGGGCCTACGAGCAGTACTTC.

This clonotype was seen only once. The chain has TRBV6-2 or TRBV6-3 and TRBJ1-5; D unresolved. Looked up from germline, CDR1 is MNHEY and CDR2 is SVGEGT. V dropped 6 bases and J dropped 5 bases, with 17 bases sitting between them. This CDR3 spans 15 amino acids. The CDR3 DNA reads TGTGCCAGCAGCCCCATCCGTCTTGGGGATCAGCCCCAGCATTTT. It translates to CASSPIRLGDQPQHF.

The gene calls are TRBV3-1 and TRBJ2-7, with 9 positions matching TRBD1. The V gene's germline CDR1 is LGHDT and CDR2 YNNKEL (reference sequence). After removal of 2 bases from V and 3 bases from J, the junction contained 5 bases not matched to a gene. The CDR3 runs 15 residues. The CDR3 DNA follows: TGTGCCAGCAGCCAACGCCGGGACAGGGTCTACGAGCAGTACTTC. Amino acid sequence: CASSQRRDRVYEQYF.

A few counts support this clonotype. This chain uses TRBV7-8 with TRBJ1-2; no reliable D call. Germline V gene lookup returns CDR1 SGHVS and CDR2 FQNEAQ. V was pared by 8 bases and J by 3 bases, with 16 bases between. The CDR3 has 14 amino acids. The CDR3 region is CASVKGPGDYGYTF. CDR3 bases: TGTGCCAGCGTCAAGGGCCCGGGAGACTATGGCTACACCTTC.

This clonotype was seen ten or more times. The V call is TRBV6-2 or TRBV6-3, the J call TRBJ1-2, with TRBD1 matching 8 bases. Trimming took 0 bases from V and 6 from J; bases not matched to a gene: 15. Germline V gives CDR1 MNHEY, CDR2 SVGEGT. This CDR3 comprises 18 residues. The CDR3 spells CASSYSRRTGLGSNGYTF. The CDR3 DNA reads TGTGCCAGCAGTTACTCGAGGCGGACAGGGCTTGGATCAAATGGCTACACCTTC.

There are many counts of this clonotype. The CDR3 DNA reads as TGTGCCAGCAGTTTGGCCAGATACACTGAAGCTTTCTTT. This encodes CASSLARYTEAFF. The chain combines TRBV12-3 or TRBV12-4 with TRBJ1-1; D is ambiguous. The CDR3 covers 13 residues. V dropped 3 bases and J dropped 3 bases, with 8 bases sitting between them.

The sample holds a few counts of this clonotype. The CDR3 nucleotides are TGTGCCAGCAGTTTCGGGATAAGGATAGGCGATCAGCCCCAGCATTTT. The encoded protein is CASSFGIRIGDQPQHF. This chain connects TRBV6-5 to TRBJ1-5; D unclear. CDR1 MNHEY and CDR2 SVGAGI come from the germline V gene. The CDR3 loop spans 16 amino acids. Trimming stripped 4 bases from V and 5 bases from J, with 18 bases between.